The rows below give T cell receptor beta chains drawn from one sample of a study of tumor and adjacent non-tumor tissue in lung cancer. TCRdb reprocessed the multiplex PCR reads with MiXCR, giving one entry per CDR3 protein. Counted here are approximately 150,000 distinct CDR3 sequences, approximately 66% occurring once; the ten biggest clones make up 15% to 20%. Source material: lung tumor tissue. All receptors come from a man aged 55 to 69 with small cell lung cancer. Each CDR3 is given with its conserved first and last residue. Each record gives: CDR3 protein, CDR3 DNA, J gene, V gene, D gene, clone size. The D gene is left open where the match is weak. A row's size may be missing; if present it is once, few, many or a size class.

CASSLAGGLSGNTIYF | TGTGCCAGCAGCTTAGCGGGGGGCCTCTCTGGAAACACCATATATTTT | TRBJ1-3 | TRBV7-9 | - | once
CASSQELAGTDTHYF | TGCGCCAGCAGCCAAGAATTAGCTGGCACAGATACGCACTATTTT | TRBJ2-3 | TRBV4-1 | - | once
CASSLLGAQGYIF | TGTGCCAGCAGTTTACTCGGGGCACAGGGCTACATCTTC | TRBJ1-2 | TRBV12-3/TRBV12-4 | - | -
CASSLERGLNEQYF | TGTGCCAGCAGCCTAGAACGGGGGTTGAACGAGCAGTACTTC | TRBJ2-7 | TRBV11-3 | - | -
CASSLVQLDTGELFF | TGTGCCAGTAGCTTGGTACAGTTGGACACCGGTGAGCTGTTTTTT | TRBJ2-2 | TRBV5-5 | - | -
CASSADGQGFHEQYF | TGTGCCAGCAGCGCTGACGGACAGGGGTTTCACGAGCAGTACTTC | TRBJ2-7 | TRBV5-6 | TRBD1 | -
CSAKISGRWINEQLF | TGCAGTGCTAAAATAAGCGGGAGATGGATCAATGAGCAGCTCTTC | TRBJ2-1 | TRBV20-1 | TRBD2 | once
CSVRVVRETQYF | TGCAGCGTTCGGGTGGTTAGGGAGACCCAGTACTTC | TRBJ2-5 | TRBV29-1 | - | medium-sized
CASSEIPSGRARETQYF | TGTGCCAGCAGTGAAATACCTAGCGGGAGGGCGAGGGAGACCCAGTACTTC | TRBJ2-5 | TRBV6-1 | TRBD2 | -
CSAQSRVGADTQYF | TGCAGTGCCCAGTCGCGGGTGGGTGCAGATACGCAGTATTTT | TRBJ2-3 | TRBV20-1 | - | -
CSARQGQSSYEQYF | TGCAGTGCTAGACAGGGTCAATCATCGTACGAGCAGTACTTC | TRBJ2-7 | TRBV20-1 | - | many
CATAGQGAIKSYNSPLHF | TGTGCCACCGCGGGACAGGGGGCAATTAAGTCCTATAATTCACCCCTCCACTTT | TRBJ1-6 | TRBV6-1 | TRBD1 | many
CSVGTGDGELFF | TGCAGCGTTGGGACAGGGGACGGGGAGCTGTTCTTT | TRBJ2-2 | TRBV29-1 | TRBD1 | -
CASSFSRGNQPQHF | TGTGCCAGCAGTTTTAGTAGGGGCAATCAGCCCCAGCATTTT | TRBJ1-5 | TRBV12-3/TRBV12-4 | - | medium-sized
CAISGSGNTGGLFF | TGTGCCATCAGTGGTAGCGGGAACACCGGGGGGCTGTTTTTT | TRBJ2-2 | TRBV11-2 | TRBD2 | -
CASSLGHPQHF | TGTGCCAGCAGTTTAGGCCATCCCCAGCATTTT | TRBJ1-5 | TRBV12-3/TRBV12-4 | - | -
CSVATGLATEAFF | TGCAGCGTTGCTACAGGGTTGGCCACTGAAGCTTTCTTT | TRBJ1-1 | TRBV29-1 | - | many
CASSLTDYGEPGANVLTF | TGTGCCAGCAGCTTGACAGATTATGGGGAACCTGGGGCCAACGTCCTGACTTTC | TRBJ2-6 | TRBV5-6 | - | -
CASSYSGAHNQPQHF | TGTGCCAGCAGTTACTCGGGGGCGCACAATCAGCCCCAGCATTTT | TRBJ1-5 | TRBV6-5 | - | many
CASSWGPIQGFTWELFF | TGTGCCAGCAGCTGGGGCCCTATACAGGGTTTCACCTGGGAGCTGTTTTTT | TRBJ2-2 | TRBV5-4 | - | -
CSVPSWGGDIQYF | TGCAGTGTTCCCTCGTGGGGTGGGGACATTCAGTACTTC | TRBJ2-4 | TRBV20-1 | - | many
CSARVGPSQPQHF | TGCAGTGCTAGAGTGGGACCCAGTCAGCCCCAGCATTTT | TRBJ1-5 | TRBV20-1 | - | -
CASRGGVSGAYEQYF | TGCGCCAGCAGAGGGGGAGTTAGCGGTGCCTACGAGCAGTATTTC | TRBJ2-7 | TRBV4-1 | - | -
CSARAGRRGDNEQFF | TGCAGTGCTAGAGCTGGACGGAGGGGCGACAATGAGCAGTTCTTC | TRBJ2-1 | TRBV20-1 | - | -
CASSFVGRQETRYF | TGTGCTAGCAGCTTCGTGGGACGGCAAGAGACCCGGTACTTC | TRBJ2-5 | TRBV5-5 | - | -
CASSTRDRVKETQYF | TGTGCCAGCAGTACACGGGACAGGGTAAAAGAGACCCAGTACTTC | TRBJ2-5 | TRBV6-1 | TRBD1 | -
CSASVGRPGHNSPLHF | TGCAGCGCCTCGGTGGGCCGCCCAGGGCATAATTCACCCCTCCACTTT | TRBJ1-6 | TRBV29-1 | - | -
CSARGSGKARETQNF | TGCAGTGCTAGAGGTAGCGGGAAAGCGAGAGAGACCCAGAACTTC | TRBJ2-5 | TRBV20-1 | TRBD2 | once